What follows are 26 T cell receptor beta chains derived from one specimen sequenced in a study of Graves' ophthalmopathy and Graves' hyperthyroidism. From RNA, the CDR3 regions of TCR beta chains were amplified and sequenced. HTBI-primed RT-PCR formed the first round, and a multiplex PCR formed the second. Via MiXCR, TCRdb re-called the multiplex PCR reads, giving one row per CDR3 protein. Of over a million distinct CDR3 sequences in the sample, approximately 35% were seen once. The specimen was peripheral blood or thyroid tissue (not recorded which). The receptor set was obtained from an adult man with Graves' hyperthyroidism.

This clonotype has only a few counts. The chain joins TRBV20-1 to TRBJ1-5; TRBD1 matches at 12 bases. The CDR3 spans 16 residues. Unmatched junction bases numbered 4, after V lost 3 bases and J lost 1 base. Germline CDR1 reads DFQATT; CDR2 reads SNEGSKA (reference sequence). CDR3 nucleotides: TGCAGTGCTAGTTGGGACAGGGGGCGAAGCAATCAGCCCCAGCATTTT. Its protein product is CSASWDRGRSNQPQHF.

Ten or more counts support this clonotype. This chain uses TRBV5-1 with TRBJ2-7, with D possibly being TRBD1 or TRBD2 (7 bases each). The germline CDR1 and CDR2 sequences are SGHRS and YFSETQ. V was trimmed by 4 bases and J by 7 bases, leaving 18 bases between them. The CDR3 has 14 amino acids. The CDR3 protein is CASSRGDSATEQYF. CDR3 DNA: TGCGCCAGCAGCCGGGGGGACAGCGCTACGGAGCAGTACTTC.

This chain joins TRBV2 and TRBJ2-5, with 9 bases matching TRBD2. The V gene end was trimmed by 7 bases and the J gene end by 2 bases; junction bases not matched to a gene: 8. This CDR3 contains 15 residues. In germline, CDR1 is SNHLY, CDR2 FYNNEI. CDR3 residues: CASINGLALQETQYF. CDR3 nucleotides: TGTGCCAGCATCAACGGACTAGCGCTTCAAGAGACCCAGTACTTC.

The chain has TRBV30 and TRBJ2-7; the D gene is possibly TRBD2 (6 bases). This CDR3 has 14 residues. Trimming took off 2 bases at V and 5 bases at J, with 16 bases between the two ends. Germline-derived CDR1 and CDR2 are GTSNPN and SVGIG (reference sequence). Here the CDR3 DNA reads TGTGCCTGGAGTTTAGGACACCCGGGGGACGAGCAGTACTTC. It is translated as CAWSLGHPGDEQYF.

This clonotype was observed a few times. The chain couples TRBV6-6 to TRBJ1-6; TRBD1 matches 7 bases. The CDR3 extends over 13 amino acids. V gave up 4 bases and J gave up 8 bases; unmatched junction bases: 2. Germline V lookup: CDR1 MNHNY, CDR2 SVGAGI (reference sequence). Written as DNA, the CDR3 is TGTGCCAGCAGTTGGGACAGCTATTCACCCCTCCACTTT. It encodes CASSWDSYSPLHF.

About this clonotype itself: This may be a read error, as it is one base from a much larger clone. The chain is built from TRBV7-9 and TRBJ2-5, with TRBD1 as a possible D gene (6 bases). The CDR3 is 14 residues long. V was cut by 4 bases and J by 7 bases, with 16 bases left in between. Germline V gene lookup returns CDR1 SEHNR and CDR2 FQNEAQ (reference sequence). CDR3 in amino acids: CASSYFQGRGTQYF. The CDR3 DNA follows: TGTGCCAGCAGCTACTTTCAGGGGAGAGGGACCCAGTACTTC.

This clonotype was recorded a few times. The chain has TRBV14 and TRBJ2-7, with TRBD2 identical over 11 bases. The CDR3 loop spans 17 amino acids. The V gene's germline CDR1 is SGHDN and CDR2 FVKESK. V dropped 1 base and J dropped 4; count of bases not matched to a gene: 9. This chain's CDR3 is CASSQATRTSGFYEQYF. In nucleotides, the CDR3 is TGTGCCAGCAGCCAAGCGACCAGGACTAGCGGGTTTTACGAGCAGTACTTC.

The chain couples TRBV20-1 to TRBJ1-1, with D maybe TRBD1 (5 bases). V lost 8 bases to trimming and J lost 8 bases, with 18 bases between them. This CDR3 is built from 12 residues. Germline CDR1 reads DFQATT; CDR2 reads SNEGSKA (reference sequence). CDR3 amino acids: CSTRTFKIEAFF. As DNA, the CDR3 is TGCAGTACTCGGACATTTAAAATCGAAGCTTTCTTT.

CDR3 sequence reads: CASSERDRVVGKLFF. The CDR3 region has the DNA TGTGCCAGCAGTGAAAGAGACAGGGTTGTTGGAAAACTGTTTTTT. V gene TRBV6-1 combines with J gene TRBJ1-4, with 7 bases matching TRBD1. This CDR3 spans 15 amino acids. Trimming at V came to 2 bases and at J to 10 bases, leaving 10 bases not matched to a gene. The germline gives CDR1 MNHNS, CDR2 SASEGT.

The rearrangement joins TRBV15 to TRBJ1-2; D gene unclear. This CDR3 is built from 15 residues. Germline CDR1 LNHNV, CDR2 YYDKDF (reference sequence). Trimming shortened V by 0 bases and J by 5 bases, and 13 bases separated the two germline ends. The CDR3 DNA reads TGTGCCACCAGCAGAGATAGCGGAGAAAGTTATGGCTACACCTTC. Translating it yields CATSRDSGESYGYTF.

In the case of this clonotype: The CDR3 carries no conserved terminal phenylalanine or tryptophan, so it likely arises from a read error. The limits of the CDR3 on the DNA are not certain, so only TCRdb's listed CDR3 is given. The chain uses TRBV29-1 and TRBJ1-1; the table's D call TRBD1 went unverified against the DNA. CDR1 and CDR2 (germline): SQVTM, ANQGSEA. The CDR3 spans 15 residues, counting both ends. Here the CDR3 reads CSVMRPEGQGYEANY.

Ten or more counts support this clonotype. This chain uses TRBV2 with TRBJ2-7; D tentatively fits TRBD1 or TRBD2 (5 bases each). Germline V gene data show CDR1 as SNHLY and CDR2 as FYNNEI. The V and J ends lost 3 bases and 4 bases respectively, with 19 bases between them. The CDR3 sequence is 16 residues long. The CDR3 nucleotides are TGTGCCAGCAGTGATATCAAGGGGTCGAGGGTTTACGAGCAGTACTTC. This encodes CASSDIKGSRVYEQYF. The variable domain in full, completed from reference TRBV2 and TRBJ2-7, reads EPEVTQTPSHQVTQMGQEVILRCVPISNHLYFYWYRQILGQKVEFLVSFYNNEISEKSEIFDDQFSVERPDGSNFTLKIRSTKLEDSAMYFCASSDIKGSRVYEQYFGPGTRLTVT.

This clonotype has at least ten counts. The J gene is TRBJ2-7, the V gene TRBV9; 7 nucleotides agree with TRBD2. This CDR3 is 15 amino acids long. Germline V gene lookup returns CDR1 SGDLS and CDR2 YYNGEE. The V gene end was trimmed by 2 bases and the J gene end by 2 bases; junction bases not matched to a gene: 7. The CDR3 loop reads CASSVGGNHAYEQYF. CDR3 coding DNA: TGTGCCAGCAGCGTGGGGGGGAACCATGCCTACGAGCAGTACTTC.

The table lists this clonotype with a few counts. The chain combines TRBV12-3 or TRBV12-4 with TRBJ2-6, with unresolved D. Trimming stripped 5 bases from V and 0 bases from J, with 8 bases between. This CDR3 has 15 residues. Here the CDR3 DNA reads TGTGCCAGCAGTCGCTGGGACTCTGGGGCCAACGTCCTGACTTTC. It codes for CASSRWDSGANVLTF.

With regard to this clonotype: This may be a read error: a much more frequent sequence differs by one nucleotide. CDR3 amino acids: CSARDGGRSNQPQHF. Written as DNA, the CDR3 is TGCAGTGCTAGAGACGGGGGGCGAAGCAATCAGCCCCAGCATTTT. V and J are TRBV20-1 and TRBJ1-5, with D possibly being TRBD1 (6 bases). The germline V gene encodes CDR1 DFQATT and CDR2 SNEGSKA (reference sequence). The CDR3 is 15 residues long. The V end lost 0 bases, the J end lost 1 base, and 10 bases lay between the germline ends.

This clonotype appeared a few times. The J gene is TRBJ1-6, the V gene TRBV30; D is unclear. The CDR3 extends over 12 amino acids. Per germline, CDR1 GTSNPN and CDR2 SVGIG (reference sequence). V lost 5 bases and J lost 0, with 2 bases in between. The CDR3 region is CAWASYNSPLHF. CDR3 DNA sequence: TGTGCCTGGGCCTCCTATAATTCACCCCTCCACTTT.

This clonotype was observed many times. This chain joins TRBV5-1 and TRBJ2-6; no reliable D call. Germline assignment: CDR1 SGHRS and CDR2 YFSETQ. CDR3 length equals 15 residues. Trimming took off 4 bases at V and 3 bases at J, with 11 bases between the two ends. The CDR3 DNA sequence: TGCGCCAGCAGCGTACAGTGGAGTGGGGCCAACGTCCTGACTTTC. It is translated as CASSVQWSGANVLTF.

This clonotype occurred a few times. The rearrangement uses TRBV29-1 and TRBJ1-4; 9 bases map to TRBD1. The CDR3 totals 14 residues. Trimming removed 5 bases from V and 11 bases from J; junction bases left unmatched: 12. The V gene's germline CDR1 is SQVTM and CDR2 ANQGSEA. This CDR3 is CSVFGGQGVRKLFF. CDR3 nucleotides: TGCAGCGTTTTCGGGGGACAGGGTGTTAGGAAACTGTTTTTT.

The rearrangement links TRBV10-3 to TRBJ1-5; 7 nucleotides match TRBD1. V gave up 7 bases and J gave up 10 bases; unmatched junction bases: 7. This CDR3 has 12 amino acids. CDR1 is ENHRY, CDR2 SYGVKD, per germline. This chain's CDR3 is CAIKGAQGPQHF. CDR3 in DNA: TGTGCCATCAAGGGGGCCCAGGGTCCCCAGCATTTT.

A note on this clonotype: No conserved phenylalanine or tryptophan ends this CDR3, so it is likely a read error. This rearrangement joins TRBV10-3 to TRBJ1-1, with D maybe TRBD1 (5 bases). V lost 10 bases and J 1 base, leaving 10 bases between the germline ends. The CDR3 sequence is 12 residues long. Germline CDR1 is ENHRY and CDR2 is SYGVKD. CDR3 in amino acids: CATQGGNTEAFL. CDR3 in DNA: TGTGCCACCCAGGGTGGGAACACTGAAGCTTTCCTT.

This clonotype was observed many times. The rearrangement links TRBV20-1 to TRBJ1-1; the D gene is possibly TRBD1 (5 bases). V dropped 4 bases and J dropped 1 base, with 10 bases sitting between them. The CDR3 covers 13 residues. Germline V lookup: CDR1 DFQATT, CDR2 SNEGSKA (reference sequence). The CDR3 DNA is TGCAGTGCTATCGGGACGGGGAACACTGAAGCTTTCTTT. Encoded protein: CSAIGTGNTEAFF.

CDR3 DNA: TGTGCCAGCAAGAAGACAGGCTCTGGAAACACCATATATTTT. Translation gives CASKKTGSGNTIYF. The chain carries TRBV6-2 or TRBV6-3 and TRBJ1-3; a possible D gene is TRBD1 (6 bases). With 7 bases removed from V and 0 bases from J, the gap between germline ends came to 10 bases. Germline V gene sequence: CDR1 MNHEY, CDR2 SVGEGT. The length of the CDR3 is 14 residues.

This clonotype was observed a handful of times. The genes are TRBV6-2 or TRBV6-3 and TRBJ2-5; 12 bases map to TRBD2. The J segment lost 5 bases and the V segment lost 6 bases, leaving 16 bases of the junction unmatched. Germline loops: CDR1 MNHEY, CDR2 SVGEGT. The CDR3 runs 18 residues. This CDR3 is CASRGGMTSGSWPETQYF. The CDR3, as DNA: TGTGCCAGCAGGGGCGGTATGACTAGCGGGAGTTGGCCGGAGACCCAGTACTTC.

A word on this clonotype: A read error may explain this, as a much larger clone is one base away. The J gene is TRBJ1-2, the V gene TRBV20-1, with D possibly being TRBD1 (6 bases). The V gene lost 4 bases and the J gene lost 8 bases, with 14 bases spanning the gap. From germline, CDR1 is DFQATT and CDR2 SNEGSKA (reference sequence). The CDR3 loop spans 12 amino acids. The CDR3 reads CSAIVTGGGYTF. The CDR3 bases are TGCAGTGCTATTGTGACAGGAGGGGGCTACACCTTC.

In its sample, this clonotype was seen a few times. The chain combines TRBV6-2 or TRBV6-3 with TRBJ2-7; D remains unclear. Germline V gene data show CDR1 as MNHEY and CDR2 as SVGEGT. V was trimmed by 4 bases and J by 3 bases, leaving 10 bases between them. The CDR3 is 13 amino acids. The CDR3, as DNA: TGTGCCAGCAGTTCGAGCTCCCGCTACGAGCAGTACTTC. It is translated as CASSSSSRYEQYF.

This sequence joins TRBV29-1 and TRBJ1-1; 8 nucleotides match TRBD1. This CDR3 comprises 14 residues. The germline V gene encodes CDR1 SQVTM and CDR2 ANQGSEA. V was clipped by 4 bases and J by 4 bases; unmatched bases: 8. The CDR3 sequence: CSVGQGATATEAFF. CDR3 sequence (DNA): TGCAGCGTTGGGCAGGGGGCAACTGCCACTGAAGCTTTCTTT.